This T cell receptor beta chain was captured in a study of identical twins. Whole-study findings and limits: The models gave estimates that fell short of the out-of-frame TCR alpha sharing seen in monozygotic twins.

CDR1 and CDR2 from the germline V gene are DFQATT and SNEGSKA (reference sequence). CDR3 length: 13 amino acids. Trimming shortened V by 0 bases and J by 6 bases, and 9 bases separated the two germline ends. Comment on this clonotype: The antigen remains unidentified.

TCRdb itself ran the 5' RACE reads through MiXCR, one entry per CDR3 protein. The data contain over 500,000 distinct CDR3 sequences, approximately 22% of them singletons. These data are also associated with another study on T cells expressing NK-cell markers.

The sequence came from a woman in her late teens or twenties in good health. The V call is TRBV20-1, the J call TRBJ1-5; a possible D gene is TRBD1 (6 bases). The sequencing input was CD4+ T cells sorted from blood. The CDR3 nucleotides read TGCAGTGCTAGAGAGGGGGCCGCTCAGCCCCAGCATTTT. Translated, it gives CSAREGAAQPQHF.